The 24 T cell receptor beta chains presented below share a single source sample, sequenced in a study of OX40 agonist ivuxolimab in advanced cancers. TCRdb's table, derived via immunoSEQ multiplex PCR, lists solely in-frame clones and lacks some. The table records more than 80,000 clones, 90% of them present only once. The sample here was CD4+ or CD8+ T cells sorted from blood, taken in a trial of the OX40 agonist ivuxolimab. All receptors come from an adult with an advanced solid tumor such as melanoma, head and neck, liver or kidney cancer.

The genes are TRBV5-1 and TRBJ2-3; D not resolved. CDR1 is SGHRS and CDR2 is YFSETQ in the germline V gene. The CDR3 is made up of 15 amino acids. Trimming stripped 0 bases from V and 2 bases from J, with 10 bases between. The CDR3 is CASSLEGLNTDTQYF. The CDR3 region has the DNA TGCGCCAGCAGCTTGGAAGGGCTAAACACAGATACGCAGTATTTT.

The V call is TRBV7-2, the J call TRBJ1-3; 7 positions match TRBD1. Germline lookup yields CDR1 SGHTA and CDR2 FQGNSA. The CDR3 extends over 15 amino acids. Unmatched junction bases numbered 7, after V lost 4 bases and J lost 4 bases. CDR3 DNA: TGTGCCAGCAGCTCTCAGCAGGGGGGAGGAAACACCATATATTTT. Its translation is CASSSQQGGGNTIYF.

As for this clone: One junction end disagrees with the germline gene, perhaps due to a read error. CDR3 nucleotides: TGTGCCATCAGTGATAAAACCGGGACGTCTAACTATGACTACACCTTC. Its protein product is CAISDKTGTSNYDYTF. This chain joins TRBV10-3 and TRBJ1-2; perhaps TRBD1 as D (5 bases). Germline loops: CDR1 ENHRY, CDR2 SYGVKD. The CDR3 consists of 16 residues.

This clone showed up just a few times. The V and J genes are TRBV10-3 and TRBJ2-1; D may match TRBD1 or TRBD2 (6 bases each). The CDR3 is made up of 13 amino acids. The germline V gene has CDR1 ENHRY and CDR2 SYGVKD. V shed 8 bases and J shed 4 bases, with 12 bases lying between them. CDR3 sequence: CAIQRGEYNEQFF. The CDR3 DNA reads as TGTGCCATCCAGAGGGGGGAGTACAATGAGCAGTTCTTC.

The chain employs TRBV6-6 and TRBJ1-5; D possibly corresponds to TRBD1 (5 bases). CDR3 size: 15 residues. V gave up 4 bases and J gave up 1 base, with 11 bases separating them. The V gene's germline CDR1 is MNHNY and CDR2 SVGAGI (reference sequence). Written as DNA, the CDR3 is TGTGCCAGCAGTTCCGCCTCAGGGAGCAATCAGCCCCAGCATTTT. This codes for CASSSASGSNQPQHF.

The chain is built from TRBV6-5 and TRBJ2-1; 7 bases align to TRBD1. The junction had 2 bases not matched to a gene; V was cut back by 8 bases and J by 7 bases. The CDR3 is made up of 11 amino acids. CDR1 and CDR2 from the germline V gene are MNHEY and SVGAGI. The CDR3 nucleotides read TGTGCCAGCCGGGACAGTAATGAGCAGTTCTTC. Translation gives CASRDSNEQFF.

This chain links TRBV5-5 with TRBJ1-3; D remains ambiguous. The CDR3 is 15 amino acids. V was trimmed by 2 bases and J by 3 bases, leaving 12 bases between them. Looked up from germline, CDR1 is SGHKS and CDR2 is YYEKEE (reference sequence). DNA of the CDR3: TGTGCCAGCAGCTTAAATCCGGGTTATGGAAACACCATATATTTT. Amino acids: CASSLNPGYGNTIYF. Drawing the rest from reference TRBV5-5 and TRBJ1-3, the complete variable domain is DAGVTQSPTHLIKTRGQQVTLRCSPISGHKSVSWYQQVLGQGPQFIFQYYEKEERGRGNFPDRFSARQFPNYSSELNVNALLLGDSALYLCASSLNPGYGNTIYFGEGSWLTVV.

This sequence joins TRBV11-3 and TRBJ1-1, with D possibly TRBD1 on 6 matching bases. Germline V gives CDR1 SGHNT, CDR2 YENEEA. This CDR3 spans 15 amino acids. V was trimmed by 5 bases and J by 1 base, leaving 14 bases between them. The CDR3 protein is CASSLGQPGNTEAFF. CDR3 nucleotides: TGTGCCAGCAGCCTCGGACAGCCAGGGAACACTGAAGCTTTCTTT. Supplemented by reference TRBV11-3 and TRBJ1-1, the full variable domain reads EAGVVQSPRYKIIEKKQPVAFWCNPISGHNTLYWYLQNLGQGPELLIRYENEEAVDDSQLPKDRFSAERLKGVDSTLKIQPAELGDSAVYLCASSLGQPGNTEAFFGQGTRLTVV.

The chain uses TRBV30 and TRBJ1-2; D is uncertain. The V gene's germline CDR1 is GTSNPN and CDR2 SVGIG (reference sequence). The CDR3 is 15 amino acids. Between the trimmed V and J ends, which lost 5 bases and 0 bases, there was a span of 16 bases. CDR3 coding DNA: TGTGCCTGGTTGACGGGTAGGACCACTAACTATGGCTACACCTTC. Amino acids: CAWLTGRTTNYGYTF.

The chain has TRBV18 and TRBJ2-3; TRBD2 aligns across 8 bases. This CDR3 is built from 17 residues. Per the germline V gene, CDR1 is KGHSH and CDR2 is LQKENI. V was pared by 2 bases and J by 0 bases, with 7 bases of the junction left unmatched. The CDR3 nucleotides are TGTGCCAGCTCACCAACTAGCGGCAGAACTAGCACAGATACGCAGTATTTT. The encoded protein is CASSPTSGRTSTDTQYF.

This sequence joins TRBV6-5 and TRBJ1-2; D not resolved. V lost 0 bases to trimming and J lost 4 bases, with 12 bases between them. Germline CDR1 MNHEY, CDR2 SVGAGI. The CDR3 consists of 15 residues. For the CDR3, the DNA is TGTGCCAGCAGTTACTCGATCGTCGAGACCTATGGCTACACCTTC. Its translation: CASSYSIVETYGYTF.

This chain joins TRBV27 and TRBJ2-1; 9 bases agree with TRBD2. This CDR3 spans 13 amino acids. CDR1 is MNHEY, CDR2 SMNVEV, per germline (reference sequence). The V and J ends lost 6 bases and 11 bases, in that order; junction bases with no gene match: 8. Written as DNA, the CDR3 is TGTGCCAGCAGACCCTCCGGGACTAGCAAGCAGTTCTTC. This codes for CASRPSGTSKQFF.

This chain joins TRBV4-3 and TRBJ2-1; 8 nucleotides align to TRBD2. CDR1 is LGHNA, CDR2 YSLEER, per germline. CDR3 length: 16 residues. Trimming cost V 4 bases and J 6 bases; bases outside gene matches: 11. The CDR3 coding sequence is TGCGCCAGCAGCCCTACGGGCGGGGGGACTTTCAATGAGCAGTTCTTC. It encodes CASSPTGGGTFNEQFF.

This clone appeared once. The chain carries TRBV18 and TRBJ1-2; the D gene is possibly TRBD1 (6 bases). Between the trimmed V and J ends, which lost 2 bases and 5 bases, there was a span of 18 bases. The length of the CDR3 is 16 residues. Germline loops: CDR1 KGHSH, CDR2 LQKENI. The CDR3 loop is CASSPKQGLYSYGYTF. The CDR3 coding sequence is TGTGCCAGCTCACCAAAGCAGGGGCTTTACTCTTATGGCTACACCTTC.

V is TRBV6-5 and J is TRBJ2-7; 7 positions match TRBD2. Germline V gives CDR1 MNHEY, CDR2 SVGAGI. Germline trimming cut 6 bases from V and 2 bases from J; bases unmatched to any gene: 4. This CDR3 comprises 13 residues. The CDR3 reads CASRRLAAYEQYF. The CDR3, as DNA: TGTGCCAGCAGGCGACTAGCCGCCTACGAGCAGTACTTC.

CDR3 nucleotides: TGTGCCAGCTCACCACGGGACACTAAGGCTGGCCCCCAGCATTTT. Its protein product is CASSPRDTKAGPQHF. The V gene is TRBV18, the J gene TRBJ1-5; D perhaps matches TRBD1 (6 bases). V shed 1 base and J shed 10 bases, with 17 bases lying between them. Germline CDR1 and CDR2: KGHSH and LQKENI. The CDR3 runs 15 residues.

The gene calls are TRBV11-2 and TRBJ2-2, with TRBD1 matching over 7 bases. The CDR3 is made up of 16 amino acids. Germline V gene lookup returns CDR1 SGHAT and CDR2 FQNNGV. With V trimmed by 5 bases and J by 4 bases, 10 bases remained unmatched. The CDR3 here is CASSSPTGVGTGELFF. The CDR3 DNA is TGTGCCAGCAGCAGCCCCACAGGGGTCGGCACCGGGGAGCTGTTTTTT.

V is TRBV5-1 and J is TRBJ1-2; 8 bases are shared with TRBD1. The CDR3 sequence is 17 residues long. Germline V lookup: CDR1 SGHRS, CDR2 YFSETQ. V lost 0 bases and J lost 0; bases outside the gene matches: 7. CDR3 loop: CASSLGGTGRTNYGYTF. The CDR3 nucleotides read TGCGCCAGCAGCTTGGGGGGGACAGGCCGAACTAACTATGGCTACACCTTC.

The rearrangement joins TRBV18 to TRBJ1-4, with D possibly TRBD1 on 5 matching bases. The V and J ends lost 3 bases and 7 bases respectively, with 12 bases between them. The CDR3 has 14 amino acids. CDR1 is KGHSH, CDR2 LQKENI, per germline. As DNA, the CDR3 is TGTGCCAGCTCACCGACAGCGAGAAGTGAAAAACTGTTTTTT. Its translation is CASSPTARSEKLFF.

This chain connects TRBV7-9 to TRBJ2-3, with D tentatively TRBD1 (6 bases). Per the germline V gene, CDR1 is SEHNR and CDR2 is FQNEAQ (reference sequence). The CDR3 is 16 residues long. Between the trimmed V and J ends, which lost 5 bases and 4 bases, there was a span of 19 bases. CDR3 region: CASSAMGQGNSDTQYF. The CDR3 DNA reads as TGTGCCAGCAGCGCAATGGGGCAGGGGAACTCAGATACGCAGTATTTT.

This clone was seen once. The gene calls are TRBV7-9 and TRBJ1-6, with no clear D. Germline V gene sequence: CDR1 SEHNR, CDR2 FQNEAQ (reference sequence). Trimming took 3 bases from V and 10 from J, leaving 16 bases between them. The length of the CDR3 is 15 residues. Written as DNA, the CDR3 is TGTGCCAGCAGCTTCTCCCAGCGTGACCGATCACCCCTCCACTTT. Amino acids: CASSFSQRDRSPLHF.

The chain carries TRBV6-6 and TRBJ2-2; D uncertain. The CDR3 has 13 residues. V lost 6 bases and J 4 bases, leaving 9 bases between the germline ends. Germline V gene lookup returns CDR1 MNHNY and CDR2 SVGAGI (reference sequence). CDR3 region: CASSHSGTGELFF. CDR3 coding DNA: TGTGCCAGCAGCCATTCGGGCACCGGGGAGCTGTTTTTT.

The V call is TRBV7-9, the J call TRBJ1-4; no clear D gene. The CDR3 has 14 residues. Germline V gives CDR1 SEHNR, CDR2 FQNEAQ (reference sequence). V was shortened by 5 bases and J by 3 bases, with 10 bases between the two germline ends. CDR3 sequence reads: CASSIRTANEKLFF. In nucleotides, the CDR3 is TGTGCCAGCAGCATACGGACGGCTAATGAAAAACTGTTTTTT.

The chain employs TRBV5-4 and TRBJ2-7; maybe TRBD1 (9 bases). Germline V gene lookup returns CDR1 SGHNT and CDR2 YYREEE (reference sequence). This CDR3 has 16 amino acids. Trimming stripped 3 bases from V and 4 bases from J, with 20 bases between. The CDR3 bases are TGTGCCAGCAGCTCCGGGGGGGGGACAGGGTCGTACGAGCAGTACTTC. It is translated as CASSSGGGTGSYEQYF.